This TCR beta chain was observed in a study of technical replicates of blood from a few donors. TCRdb's copy holds only in-frame clones and misses some; the assay was immunoSEQ multiplex PCR. The table lists tens of thousands of clones, 94% of them singletons. Germline assignment: CDR1 SQVTM and CDR2 ANQGSEA. V lost 8 bases and J lost 3, with 16 bases in between. CDR3 length: 13 amino acids. The source is a human donor in good health. The source material was T cells isolated from PBMCs. The genes are TRBV29-1 and TRBJ1-2; D is unresolved. The CDR3 DNA follows: TGCAGCTCTTGGAGAGGAGGCGACTATGGCTACACCTTC. This encodes CSSWRGGDYGYTF.